The 16 T cell receptor beta chains given below trace back to one sample, sequenced in a study of regulatory T cells in long-lasting Graves disease. Combining iRepertoire HTBI primers with Arm-PCR of CDR3 regions, the authors built TCR beta libraries. Using its own MiXCR run on the multiplex PCR reads, TCRdb lists one record per CDR3 protein. Among about 660,000 distinct CDR3 sequences listed, about 32% were seen once. The time point here: persistent/refractory GD, antithyroid drugs over 5 years with positive TRAb. Isolated PBMC RNA provided the starting material for the TCR library. The starting material was peripheral blood mononuclear cells (PBMCs), obtained when the disease was refractory, from a patient treated with antithyroid drugs. The origin of the receptors is a female donor with Graves disease.

V usage is TRBV30 and J usage is TRBJ1-1; 8 bases fit TRBD1. Germline CDR1 is GTSNPN and CDR2 is SVGIG (reference sequence). The CDR3 totals 13 residues. Unmatched junction bases numbered 3, after V lost 1 base and J lost 5 bases. CDR3 coding DNA: TGTGCCTGGAGTGCCAGACAGGGGACTGAAGCTTTCTTT. Encoded protein: CAWSARQGTEAFF.

The rearrangement uses TRBV6-2 or TRBV6-3 and TRBJ1-5; D unresolved. Germline V gene data show CDR1 as MNHEY and CDR2 as SVGEGT. This CDR3 is 16 amino acids long. V was trimmed by 5 bases and J by 4 bases, leaving 18 bases between them. CDR3 nucleotides: TGTGCCAGCAGTCTCCCTTTCGGACCTAGTAATCAGCCCCAGCATTTT. Translated, it gives CASSLPFGPSNQPQHF.

Many counts were recorded for this clonotype. The chain uses TRBV5-1 and TRBJ2-7; 10 bases map to TRBD1. The CDR3 sequence is 16 residues long. Germline V gene lookup returns CDR1 SGHRS and CDR2 YFSETQ. Losses at the gene ends were 4 bases for V and 2 bases for J; bases not matched to a gene: 9. CDR3 in DNA: TGCGCCAGCAGCGGCGCCGGCGGACAGGGGGCCTACGAGCAGTACTTC. It encodes CASSGAGGQGAYEQYF.

The CDR3 region is CASSPLLLRATNEKLFF. The DNA of the CDR3 is TGTGCCAGCAGTCCGCTCCTACTGAGGGCAACTAATGAAAAACTGTTTTTT. The chain combines TRBV28 with TRBJ1-4; D not certain. This CDR3 has 17 residues. The V and J ends lost 5 bases and 0 bases respectively, with 16 bases between them. Looked up from germline, CDR1 is MDHEN and CDR2 is SYDVKM.

V usage is TRBV25-1 and J usage is TRBJ2-6; no definite D call. In germline, CDR1 is MGHDK, CDR2 SYGVNS. The CDR3 runs to 15 residues. V lost 2 bases to trimming and J lost 4 bases, with 9 bases between them. The CDR3 DNA reads TGTGCCAGCAGTGAAATTGAGCCCGGGGCCAACGTCCTGACTTTC. It encodes CASSEIEPGANVLTF.

There are a few counts of this clonotype. The rearrangement uses TRBV2 and TRBJ1-2; no definite D call. Germline V CDR1 and CDR2: SNHLY, FYNNEI. Trimming took off 9 bases at V and 0 bases at J, with 17 bases between the two ends. CDR3 size: 15 residues. The CDR3 region is CASLVRSLTNYGYTF. CDR3 DNA: TGTGCCAGTCTGGTGAGGTCTCTAACTAACTATGGCTACACCTTC.

This clonotype was seen at least ten times. The chain recombines TRBV6-2 or TRBV6-3 with TRBJ1-1; D is perhaps TRBD1 (6 bases). V shed 7 bases and J shed 5 bases, with 17 bases lying between them. The germline V gene has CDR1 MNHEY and CDR2 SVGEGT. The CDR3 runs 14 residues. CDR3 bases: TGTGCCAGCACCTCCCCAGTACAGGGAACTGAAGCTTTCTTT. Residues: CASTSPVQGTEAFF.

This clonotype was recorded many times. V and J are TRBV28 and TRBJ1-4; D not resolved. The CDR3 is 14 amino acids. Trimming shortened V by 2 bases and J by 0 bases, and 4 bases separated the two germline ends. Germline CDR1 MDHEN, CDR2 SYDVKM. Written as DNA, the CDR3 is TGTGCCAGCAGTTTAGGTACAACTAATGAAAAACTGTTTTTT. Protein product: CASSLGTTNEKLFF.

This clonotype was seen at least ten times. V gene TRBV6-9 combines with J gene TRBJ2-5; 7 positions match TRBD1. This CDR3 has 14 residues. The germline gives CDR1 MNHGY, CDR2 SVAAGI. V dropped 3 bases and J dropped 1; count of bases not matched to a gene: 2. The CDR3 DNA is TGTGCCAGCAGTTACGAGGGGGCCCAAGAGACCCAGTACTTC. Protein sequence: CASSYEGAQETQYF.

This clonotype came up a few times. The CDR3 protein is CASSTGAAYGYTF. In DNA form, the CDR3 reads TGCGCCAGCAGCACCGGAGCTGCCTATGGCTACACCTTC. This rearrangement joins TRBV5-1 to TRBJ1-2; D is uncertain. Trimming removed 4 bases from V and 4 bases from J, with 11 bases in between. This CDR3 is 13 amino acids long. The V gene's germline CDR1 is SGHRS and CDR2 YFSETQ.

The V call is TRBV29-1, the J call TRBJ2-4, with D perhaps assigned TRBD1 or TRBD2 (5 bases each). V lost 7 bases to trimming and J lost 3 bases, with 25 bases between them. CDR3 length: 17 amino acids. In germline, CDR1 is SQVTM, CDR2 ANQGSEA. The CDR3 region is CSGWGSDVGGGKNIQYF. The CDR3 bases are TGCAGCGGTTGGGGGTCCGATGTTGGCGGAGGCAAAAACATTCAGTACTTC.

The genes are TRBV7-3 and TRBJ1-1; 7 bases align to TRBD1. Germline lookup yields CDR1 SGHTA and CDR2 FQGTGA. The CDR3 sequence is 15 residues long. J was trimmed by 1 base and V by 1 base; bases with no gene match: 3. CDR3 protein: CASSLRGGGNTEAFF. As DNA, the CDR3 is TGTGCCAGCAGCTTAAGAGGGGGCGGGAACACTGAAGCTTTCTTT.

This clonotype occurred many times. The gene calls are TRBV2 and TRBJ2-7; D is unclear. Germline assignment: CDR1 SNHLY and CDR2 FYNNEI. Trimming left V 4 bases short and J 1 base short, with 5 bases between. This CDR3 is 12 amino acids long. This chain's CDR3 is CASSATSYEQYF. DNA of the CDR3: TGTGCCAGCAGTGCAACGTCCTACGAGCAGTACTTC.

The chain joins TRBV5-5 to TRBJ2-7; TRBD1 agrees at 9 bases. The CDR3 covers 14 residues. Looked up from germline, CDR1 is SGHKS and CDR2 is YYEKEE (reference sequence). With V trimmed by 6 bases and J by 5 bases, 9 bases remained unmatched. The CDR3: CASTFGTGNNEQYF. The CDR3 coding sequence is TGTGCCAGCACGTTCGGGACAGGGAATAACGAGCAGTACTTC. The full variable domain, its missing parts supplied by reference TRBV5-5 and TRBJ2-7, is DAGVTQSPTHLIKTRGQQVTLRCSPISGHKSVSWYQQVLGQGPQFIFQYYEKEERGRGNFPDRFSARQFPNYSSELNVNALLLGDSALYLCASTFGTGNNEQYFGPGTRLTVT.

This chain uses TRBV6-1 with TRBJ1-2, with D possibly TRBD1 on 5 matching bases. This CDR3 comprises 12 residues. Germline lookup yields CDR1 MNHNS and CDR2 SASEGT. CDR3: CVGQGLGYGYTF. The DNA of the CDR3 is TGTGTCGGTCAGGGCCTAGGCTATGGCTACACCTTC.

The chain combines TRBV12-5 with TRBJ1-1; the D gene is possibly TRBD1 (5 bases). CDR1 and CDR2 from the germline V gene are LGHNT and FRNRAP. The V and J ends lost 9 bases and 1 base respectively, with 15 bases between them. The length of the CDR3 is 14 residues. This CDR3 is CASGYGGKNTEAFF. The DNA for the CDR3 is TGTGCTAGCGGGTATGGGGGTAAGAACACTGAAGCTTTCTTT.